This T cell receptor (beta chain) originates from a study of early T cells in non-severe SARS-CoV-2 infection. Study summary: It was bulk RNA from unsorted whole blood that was sequenced, and the chains were unpaired. General observations from the study: VDJdb matching skewed toward anti-spike CD8 responses, missing private and CD4 specificities.

In the library, individual cDNA molecules carried attached unique molecular identifiers. TCRdb ran MiXCR on the 5' RACE reads and lists one entry per CDR3 protein. The sample includes about 52,000 distinct CDR3 sequences, more than 9.5% of them seen just once. The CDR3 sequence is 15 residues long. The V and J ends lost 7 bases and 6 bases respectively, with 19 bases between them. The germline CDR1 and CDR2 sequences are MDHEN and SYDVKM. The sample holds many counts of this clonotype. What it binds is unknown. V and J are TRBV28 and TRBJ1-5; D is uncertain. This sequence originates from an adult who was a healthcare worker with PCR-confirmed SARS-CoV-2 infection or an uninfected control (not recorded which). Material: whole blood. DNA of the CDR3: TGTGCCAGCACCCTAGGCGGGATACCAATTCAGCCCCAGCATTTT. Its translation is CASTLGGIPIQPQHF.